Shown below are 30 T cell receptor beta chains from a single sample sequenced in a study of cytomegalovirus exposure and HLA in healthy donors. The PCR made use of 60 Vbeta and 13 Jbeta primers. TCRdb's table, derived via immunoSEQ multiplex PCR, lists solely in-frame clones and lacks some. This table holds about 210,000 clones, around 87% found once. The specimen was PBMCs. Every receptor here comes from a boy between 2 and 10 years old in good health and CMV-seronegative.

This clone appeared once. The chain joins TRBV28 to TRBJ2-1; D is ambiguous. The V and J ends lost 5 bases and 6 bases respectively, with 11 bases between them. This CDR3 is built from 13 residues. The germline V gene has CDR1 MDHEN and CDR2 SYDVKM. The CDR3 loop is CASSLTGGNEQFF. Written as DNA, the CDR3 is TGTGCCAGCAGTCTGACGGGTGGCAATGAGCAGTTCTTC.

CDR3 bases: TGTGCCAGCACCCCTGGGGGCGGCGATACGCAGTATTTT. Amino acids: CASTPGGGDTQYF. The chain has TRBV7-8 and TRBJ2-3; possible D gene TRBD1, 6 bases. V was shortened by 7 bases and J by 6 bases, with 14 bases between the two germline ends. CDR1 is SGHVS, CDR2 FQNEAQ, per germline. CDR3 size: 13 residues.

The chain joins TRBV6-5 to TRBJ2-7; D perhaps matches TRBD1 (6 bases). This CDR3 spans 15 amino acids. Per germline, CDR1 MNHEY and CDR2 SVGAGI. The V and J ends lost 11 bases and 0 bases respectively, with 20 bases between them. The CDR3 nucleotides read TGTGCCGCAGGGGCACGCAGGGGCTACTCCTACGAGCAGTACTTC. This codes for CAAGARRGYSYEQYF.

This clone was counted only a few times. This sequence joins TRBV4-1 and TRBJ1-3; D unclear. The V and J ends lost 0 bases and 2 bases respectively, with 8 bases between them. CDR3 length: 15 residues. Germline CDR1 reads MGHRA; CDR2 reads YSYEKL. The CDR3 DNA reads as TGCGCCAGCAGCCAAGACTCGGGGACTGGAAACACCATATATTTT. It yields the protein CASSQDSGTGNTIYF.

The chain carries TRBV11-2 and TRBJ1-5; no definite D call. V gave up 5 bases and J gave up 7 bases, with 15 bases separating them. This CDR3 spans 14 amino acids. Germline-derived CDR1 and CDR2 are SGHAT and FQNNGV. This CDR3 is CASSPTGEDQPQHF. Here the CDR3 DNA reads TGTGCCAGCAGCCCAACGGGTGAAGACCAGCCCCAGCATTTT.

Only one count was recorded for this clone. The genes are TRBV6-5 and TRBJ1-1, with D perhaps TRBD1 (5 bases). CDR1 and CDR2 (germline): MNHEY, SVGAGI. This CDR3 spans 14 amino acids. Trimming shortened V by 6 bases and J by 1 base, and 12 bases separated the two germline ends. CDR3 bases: TGTGCCAGCAGGTCAGGGATCGGGAACACTGAAGCTTTCTTT. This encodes CASRSGIGNTEAFF.

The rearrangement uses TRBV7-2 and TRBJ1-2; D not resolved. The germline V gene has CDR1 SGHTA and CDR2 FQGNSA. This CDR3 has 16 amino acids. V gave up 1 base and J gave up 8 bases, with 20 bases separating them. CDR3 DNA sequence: TGTGCCAGCAGCTTAGTTTTCGGCAGGTCCTCGTTGGGCTACACCTTC. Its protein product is CASSLVFGRSSLGYTF.

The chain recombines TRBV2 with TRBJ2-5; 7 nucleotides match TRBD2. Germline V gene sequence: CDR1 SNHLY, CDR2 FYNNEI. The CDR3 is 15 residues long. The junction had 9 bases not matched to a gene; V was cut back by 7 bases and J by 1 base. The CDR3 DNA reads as TGTGCCAGCATTGGGGGGGGATCCTTCCAAGAGACCCAGTACTTC. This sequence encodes CASIGGGSFQETQYF.

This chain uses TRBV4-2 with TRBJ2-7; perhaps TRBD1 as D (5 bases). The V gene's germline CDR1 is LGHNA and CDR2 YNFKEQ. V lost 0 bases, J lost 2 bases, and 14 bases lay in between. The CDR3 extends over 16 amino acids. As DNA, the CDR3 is TGTGCCAGCAGCCAAGAAGGAAGGGGTGCGACCTACGAGCAGTACTTC. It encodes CASSQEGRGATYEQYF.

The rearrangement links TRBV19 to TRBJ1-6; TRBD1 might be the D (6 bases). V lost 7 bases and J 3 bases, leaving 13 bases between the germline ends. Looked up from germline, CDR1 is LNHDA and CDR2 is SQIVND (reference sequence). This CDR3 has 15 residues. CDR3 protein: CASNPTGHYNSPLHF. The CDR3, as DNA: TGTGCCAGTAACCCGACAGGCCACTATAATTCACCCCTCCACTTT.

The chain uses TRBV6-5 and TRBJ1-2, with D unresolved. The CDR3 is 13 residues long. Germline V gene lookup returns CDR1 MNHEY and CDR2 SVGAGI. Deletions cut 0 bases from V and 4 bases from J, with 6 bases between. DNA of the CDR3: TGTGCCAGCAGTTACTCGCAGTTCTATGGCTACACCTTC. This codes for CASSYSQFYGYTF.

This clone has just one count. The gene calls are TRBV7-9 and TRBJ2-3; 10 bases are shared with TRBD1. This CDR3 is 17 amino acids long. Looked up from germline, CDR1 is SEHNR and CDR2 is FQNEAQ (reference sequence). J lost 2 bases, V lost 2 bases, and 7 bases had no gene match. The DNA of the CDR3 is TGTGCCAGCAGCTTACCTCCGGGGACAGGGGACACAGATACGCAGTATTTT. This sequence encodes CASSLPPGTGDTDTQYF.

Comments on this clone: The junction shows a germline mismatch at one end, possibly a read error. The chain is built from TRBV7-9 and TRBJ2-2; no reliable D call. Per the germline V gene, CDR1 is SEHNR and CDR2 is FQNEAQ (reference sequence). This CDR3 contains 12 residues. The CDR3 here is CSSSPTAGELFF. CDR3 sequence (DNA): TGTTCCAGCAGCCCCACGGCCGGGGAGCTGTTTTTT.

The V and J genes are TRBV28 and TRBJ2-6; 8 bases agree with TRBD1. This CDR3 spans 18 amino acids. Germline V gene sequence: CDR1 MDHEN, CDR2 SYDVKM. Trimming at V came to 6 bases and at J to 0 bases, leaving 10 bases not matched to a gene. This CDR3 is CASRPPGQATSGANVLTF. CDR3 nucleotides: TGTGCCAGCAGGCCCCCGGGACAGGCAACCTCTGGGGCCAACGTCCTGACTTTC. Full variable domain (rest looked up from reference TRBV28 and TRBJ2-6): DVKVTQSSRYLVKRTGEKVFLECVQDMDHENMFWYRQDPGLGLRLIYFSYDVKMKEKGDIPEGYSVSREKKERFSLILESASTNQTSMYLCASRPPGQATSGANVLTFGAGSRLTVL.

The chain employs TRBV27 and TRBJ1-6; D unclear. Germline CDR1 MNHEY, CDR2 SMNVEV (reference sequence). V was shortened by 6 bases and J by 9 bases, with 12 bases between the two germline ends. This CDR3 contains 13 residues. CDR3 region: CASRTAGGSPLHF. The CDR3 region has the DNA TGTGCCAGCAGAACCGCGGGAGGTTCACCCCTCCACTTT.

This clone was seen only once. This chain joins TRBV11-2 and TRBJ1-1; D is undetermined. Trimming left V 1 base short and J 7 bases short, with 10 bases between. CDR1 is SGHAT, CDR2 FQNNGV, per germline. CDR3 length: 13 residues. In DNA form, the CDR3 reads TGTGCCAGCAGCTTAGGAGAGAAAGTTGAAGCTTTCTTT. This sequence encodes CASSLGEKVEAFF.

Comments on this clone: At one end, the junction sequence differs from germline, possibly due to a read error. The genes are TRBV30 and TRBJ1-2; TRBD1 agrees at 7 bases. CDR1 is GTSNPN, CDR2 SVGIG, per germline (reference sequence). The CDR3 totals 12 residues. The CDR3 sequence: CAWSVGEDRNFF. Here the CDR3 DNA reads TGTGCCTGGAGTGTTGGCGAGGACAGGAACTTCTTC.

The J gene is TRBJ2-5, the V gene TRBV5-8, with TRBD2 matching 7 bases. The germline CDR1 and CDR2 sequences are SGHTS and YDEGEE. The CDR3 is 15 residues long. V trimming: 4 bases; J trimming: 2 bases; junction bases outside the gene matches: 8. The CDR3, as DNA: TGTGCCAGCAGCCCGGTATCGGGGGGACAAGAGACCCAGTACTTC. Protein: CASSPVSGGQETQYF.

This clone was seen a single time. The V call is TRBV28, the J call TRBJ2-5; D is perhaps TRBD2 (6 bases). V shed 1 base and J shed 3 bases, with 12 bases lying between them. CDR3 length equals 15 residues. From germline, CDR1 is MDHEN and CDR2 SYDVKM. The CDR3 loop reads CASSLYAGREETQYF. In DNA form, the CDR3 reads TGTGCCAGCAGTTTATATGCGGGAAGGGAAGAGACCCAGTACTTC.

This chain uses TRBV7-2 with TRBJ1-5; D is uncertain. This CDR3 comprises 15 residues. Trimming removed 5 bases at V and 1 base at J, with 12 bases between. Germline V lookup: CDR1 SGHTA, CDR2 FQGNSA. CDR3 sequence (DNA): TGTGCCAGCAGCATCGAGGCTGGGAGCAATCAGCCCCAGCATTTT. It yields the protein CASSIEAGSNQPQHF.

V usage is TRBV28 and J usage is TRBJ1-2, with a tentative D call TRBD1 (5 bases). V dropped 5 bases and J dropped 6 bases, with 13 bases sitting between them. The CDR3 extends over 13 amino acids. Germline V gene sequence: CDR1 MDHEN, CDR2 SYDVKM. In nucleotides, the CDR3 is TGTGCCAGCAGTCCGGTACAGGAAGATGGCTACACCTTC. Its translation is CASSPVQEDGYTF.

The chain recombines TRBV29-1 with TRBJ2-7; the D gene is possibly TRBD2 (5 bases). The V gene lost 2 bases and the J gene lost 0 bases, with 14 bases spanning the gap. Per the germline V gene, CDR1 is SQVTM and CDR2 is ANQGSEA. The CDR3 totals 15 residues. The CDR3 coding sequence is TGCAGCGTTGAACGCCTAGCAAGCCCCTCCTACGAGCAGTACTTC. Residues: CSVERLASPSYEQYF.

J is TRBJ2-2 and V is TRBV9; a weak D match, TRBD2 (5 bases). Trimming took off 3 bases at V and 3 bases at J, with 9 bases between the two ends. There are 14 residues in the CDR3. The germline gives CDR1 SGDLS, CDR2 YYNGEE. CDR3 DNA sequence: TGTGCCAGCAGCGCCCGGGGTTACACCGGGGAGCTGTTTTTT. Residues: CASSARGYTGELFF.

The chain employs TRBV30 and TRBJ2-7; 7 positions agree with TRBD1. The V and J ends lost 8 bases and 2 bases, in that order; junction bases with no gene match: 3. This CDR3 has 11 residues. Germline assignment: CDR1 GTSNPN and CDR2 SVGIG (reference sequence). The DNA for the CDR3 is TGTGCCGGTACAGGGGCCTACGAGCAGTACTTC. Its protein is CAGTGAYEQYF.

The CDR3 region is CASSGLAGGGETQYF. As DNA, the CDR3 is TGTGCCAGCAGTGGACTAGCGGGGGGCGGGGAGACCCAGTACTTC. The J gene is TRBJ2-5, the V gene TRBV27; 14 bases agree with TRBD2. The CDR3 extends over 15 amino acids. The V gene end was trimmed by 5 bases and the J gene end by 5 bases; junction bases not matched to a gene: 4. CDR1 and CDR2 from the germline V gene are MNHEY and SMNVEV (reference sequence).

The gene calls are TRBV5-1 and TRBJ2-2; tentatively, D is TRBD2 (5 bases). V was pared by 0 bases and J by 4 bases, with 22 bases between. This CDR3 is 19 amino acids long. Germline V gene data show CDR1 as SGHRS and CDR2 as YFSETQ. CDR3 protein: CASSLDLIRSGRGTGELFF. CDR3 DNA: TGCGCCAGCAGCTTGGACCTAATTAGAAGTGGGAGAGGCACCGGGGAGCTGTTTTTT.

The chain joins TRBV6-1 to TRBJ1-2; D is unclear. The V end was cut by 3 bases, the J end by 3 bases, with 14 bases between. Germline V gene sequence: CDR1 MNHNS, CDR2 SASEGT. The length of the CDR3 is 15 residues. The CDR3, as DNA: TGTGCCAGCAGTGATCCCCCCGCAGGATACTATGGCTACACCTTC. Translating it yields CASSDPPAGYYGYTF.

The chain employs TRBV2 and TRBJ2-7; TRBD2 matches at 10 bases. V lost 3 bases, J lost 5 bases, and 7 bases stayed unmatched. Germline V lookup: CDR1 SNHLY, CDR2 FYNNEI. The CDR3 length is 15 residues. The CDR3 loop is CASSEYLAGDDEQYF. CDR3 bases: TGTGCCAGCAGTGAGTACCTAGCGGGAGACGACGAGCAGTACTTC.

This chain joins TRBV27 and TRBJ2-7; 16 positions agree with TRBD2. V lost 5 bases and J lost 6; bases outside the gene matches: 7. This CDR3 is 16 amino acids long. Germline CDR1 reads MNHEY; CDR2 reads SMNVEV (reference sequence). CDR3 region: CASSTPGTSGGGEQYF. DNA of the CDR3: TGTGCCAGCAGTACCCCCGGGACTAGCGGGGGGGGCGAGCAGTACTTC.

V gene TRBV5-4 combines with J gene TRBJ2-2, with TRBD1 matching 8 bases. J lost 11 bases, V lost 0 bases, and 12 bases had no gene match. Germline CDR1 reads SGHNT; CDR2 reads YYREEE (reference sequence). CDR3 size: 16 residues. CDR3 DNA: TGTGCCAGCAGCTTGGGGCAGGGGGCTGGCGGGGTAGAGCTGTTTTTT. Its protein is CASSLGQGAGGVELFF.